In this sample, the clone carrying this T cell receptor beta chain turned up many times. Libraries used 2 million unsorted PBMCs kept frozen in RNAlater. CDR1 is DFQATT, CDR2 SNEGSKA, per germline (reference sequence). The CDR3 sequence is 14 residues long. V was pared by 4 bases and J by 3 bases, with 13 bases between. In TCRdb, the 5' RACE reads were re-called with MiXCR into one record per CDR3 protein. The sample lists some 60,000 distinct CDR3 sequences; around 5% were seen once. The data originate from a study of neurological immune-mediated disorders. Turning to the study itself: Of the 34 patients who had multiple sclerosis, some 30 had the relapsing-remitting form and 3 had the secondary progressive form.

The sample consisted of PBMCs. This receptor was obtained from a woman in her forties or fifties with multiple sclerosis. This rearrangement joins TRBV20-1 to TRBJ2-1; possibly TRBD2 for D (6 bases). For the CDR3, the DNA is TGCAGTGCTAAGCGCGGGGAATACTACAATGAGCAGTTCTTC. Translating it yields CSAKRGEYYNEQFF.